Listed below are T cell receptor beta chains from one sample, sequenced in a study of T cells in tuberculosis. Assay used: immunoSEQ multiplex PCR; TCRdb lists only in-frame clones, some missing. In the table there are 6,500 to 8,000 clones, roughly 94% of which are singletons. Sequenced material: PBMCs. The receptor source for this set is an adult with tuberculosis. Each CDR3 is given with its conserved first and last residue. A D gene is named only where the DNA matches it firmly. A row's size may be missing; if present it is once, few, many or a size class.

j_call clone_size v_call d_call cdr3_aa cdr3_nt
TRBJ2-7 . TRBV9 TRBD1 CASSLQTGTSEQYF TGTGCCAGCAGCCTTCAGACAGGGACCAGCGAGCAGTACTTC
TRBJ2-5 . TRBV6-1 TRBD2 CASSDQTSGSQETQYF TGTGCCAGCAGTGATCAGACTAGCGGGAGTCAAGAGACCCAGTACTTC
TRBJ2-5 . TRBV5-1 . CASSLEGHGEASGGETQYF TGCGCCAGCAGCTTGGAAGGTCATGGTGAAGCCTCTGGCGGGGAGACCCAGTACTTC
TRBJ2-4 few TRBV7-9 . CASSFRQDIQYF TGTGCCAGCAGCTTCAGGCAAGACATTCAGTACTTC
TRBJ2-2 . TRBV19 . CASRGGQTNTGELFF TGTGCCAGTAGGGGGGGACAGACGAACACCGGGGAGCTGTTTTTT
TRBJ2-1 . TRBV10-3 TRBD2 CAISDTSGSSYNEQFF TGTGCCATCAGTGATACTAGCGGGAGCTCCTACAATGAGCAGTTCTTC
TRBJ1-1 . TRBV6-1 TRBD1 CASIVTGGETEAFF TGTGCCAGCATTGTGACAGGGGGAGAGACTGAAGCTTTCTTT
TRBJ2-3 . TRBV5-1 . CASSLAAATDTQYF TGCGCCAGCAGCTTGGCAGCGGCCACAGATACGCAGTATTTT
TRBJ1-5 . TRBV30 TRBD1 CAWSFTGVRQPQHF TGTGCCTGGAGTTTTACAGGGGTGCGGCAGCCCCAGCATTTT
TRBJ2-5 . TRBV9 TRBD2 CASSVAGTSRSKETQYF TGTGCCAGCAGCGTAGCTGGGACTAGCAGATCTAAAGAGACCCAGTACTTC
TRBJ2-2 . TRBV7-3 . CASSLSSREDVGTGELFF TGTGCCAGCAGCTTAAGTAGCAGGGAGGATGTCGGCACCGGGGAGCTGTTTTTT
TRBJ2-1 . TRBV5-1 TRBD2 CASSSSGTTYNEQFF TGCGCCAGCAGCTCTAGCGGGACAACTTACAATGAGCAGTTCTTC
TRBJ2-5 . TRBV15 TRBD1 CATSRGRTGGKETQYF TGTGCCACCAGCAGAGGGAGGACAGGGGGAAAAGAGACCCAGTACTTC
TRBJ2-1 . TRBV7-3 TRBD1 CASSTTGGHYNEQFF TGTGCCAGCAGCACGACAGGGGGGCATTACAATGAGCAGTTCTTC
TRBJ2-7 . TRBV5-1 TRBD1 CASSFGQGGREQYF TGCGCCAGCAGCTTCGGACAGGGGGGACGAGAGCAGTACTTC
TRBJ2-7 . TRBV6-5 . CASSYKTGQPQYF TGTGCCAGCAGCTATAAAACCGGACAGCCGCAGTACTTC
TRBJ2-7 . TRBV11-2 . CASSLYPGEQYF TGTGCCAGCAGCTTATATCCAGGCGAGCAGTACTTC
TRBJ1-3 . TRBV10-2 . CASSEGEDIGNTIYF TGCGCCAGCAGTGAAGGGGAGGATATTGGAAACACCATATATTTT
TRBJ1-5 . TRBV6-5 . CASSQMGGSNQPQHF TGTGCCAGCAGTCAGATGGGGGGTAGTAATCAGCCCCAGCATTTT
TRBJ2-1 . TRBV30 TRBD1 CAHWTGNNEQFF TGTGCCCATTGGACAGGGAACAATGAGCAGTTCTTC
TRBJ1-1 once TRBV7-8 . CASNERGNTEAFF TGTGCCAGCAACGAAAGGGGTAACACTGAAGCTTTCTTT
TRBJ1-1 . TRBV28 . CASSFPDSPAEAFF TGTGCCAGCAGTTTCCCCGACAGTCCTGCTGAAGCTTTCTTT
TRBJ2-1 . TRBV7-8 . CASSLQGSSYNEQFF TGTGCCAGCAGCTTACAGGGCAGCTCCTACAATGAGCAGTTCTTC
TRBJ2-7 . TRBV13 . CASSLRNPLGEQYF TGTGCCAGCAGCTTACGGAACCCTCTAGGCGAGCAGTACTTC
TRBJ1-1 . TRBV7-8 . CASSLGVGEGPTEAFF TGTGCCAGCAGCTTAGGGGTAGGTGAGGGCCCCACTGAAGCTTTCTTT
TRBJ1-2 . TRBV5-6 . CASSGGEGGPYGYTF TGTGCCAGCAGCGGGGGCGAGGGGGGGCCCTATGGCTACACCTTC
TRBJ2-5 . TRBV19 TRBD2 CASSIGTSGRETQYF TGTGCCAGTAGTATAGGGACTAGCGGGAGAGAGACCCAGTACTTC
TRBJ1-3 . TRBV6-6 . CASSRGGNTIYF TGTGCCAGCAGTCGGGGGGGAAACACCATATATTTT
TRBJ2-1 once TRBV7-2 TRBD2 CASSYGTSGRFNEQFF TGTGCCAGCAGCTACGGGACTAGCGGGAGATTCAATGAGCAGTTCTTC
TRBJ1-2 . TRBV5-1 TRBD1 CASSLETGGGYGYTF TGCGCCAGCAGCTTGGAAACAGGGGGTGGCTATGGCTACACCTTC
TRBJ2-7 . TRBV5-1 TRBD2 CASSLAGAGGYYEQYF TGCGCCAGCAGCTTGGCCGGGGCGGGGGGATACTACGAGCAGTACTTC
TRBJ2-1 . TRBV5-1 TRBD2 CASRPGLADNEQFF TGCGCCAGCAGACCGGGACTAGCGGACAATGAGCAGTTCTTC
TRBJ2-7 once TRBV27 . CASSLRDTEKQYF TGTGCCAGCAGTTTACGGGACACTGAAAAGCAGTACTTC
TRBJ2-2 once TRBV27 . CASSAGDLGGELFF TGTGCCAGCAGTGCAGGGGATCTAGGCGGGGAGCTGTTTTTT
TRBJ1-1 . TRBV9 TRBD1 CASGGDRVDEAFF TGTGCCAGCGGGGGGGACAGGGTTGATGAAGCTTTCTTT
TRBJ2-2 once TRBV29-1 TRBD2 CSVSAGVGGELFF TGCAGCGTTTCAGCGGGAGTGGGCGGGGAGCTGTTTTTT
TRBJ1-4 . TRBV11-1 TRBD1 CASSRQGSNEKLFF TGTGCCAGCAGCCGACAGGGCTCGAATGAAAAACTGTTTTTT
TRBJ2-2 . TRBV5-1 TRBD1 CASSLEQGTTGELFF TGCGCCAGCAGCTTGGAACAGGGGACCACCGGGGAGCTGTTTTTT
TRBJ1-6 . TRBV6-5 . CASSSGGISPLHF TGTGCCAGCAGTTCGGGGGGGATTTCACCCCTCCACTTT
TRBJ2-1 . TRBV7-3 . CASSEDSLDEQFF TGTGCCAGCAGCGAGGACAGTCTCGATGAGCAGTTCTTC
TRBJ2-1 . TRBV25-1 TRBD2 CASSGWTSIEQFF TGTGCCAGCAGTGGGTGGACTAGCATAGAGCAGTTCTTC
TRBJ1-2 . TRBV19 . CASSSIRGIGTF TGTGCCAGTAGTTCCATCCGCGGCATTGGCACCTTC
TRBJ1-1 . TRBV7-9 . CASSRDGDTEAFF TGTGCCAGCAGTCGAGACGGAGACACTGAAGCTTTCTTT
TRBJ2-7 . TRBV9 . CASSPTTGTSSYEQYF TGTGCCAGCAGCCCGACGACAGGCACCAGCTCCTACGAGCAGTACTTC
TRBJ2-5 . TRBV9 . CASSARGTWRETQYF TGTGCCAGCAGCGCCCGCGGGACTTGGCGGGAGACCCAGTACTTC
TRBJ2-4 . TRBV11-2 . CASSLAGMDIQYF TGTGCCAGCAGCTTAGCAGGGATGGACATTCAGTACTTC
TRBJ1-5 . TRBV19 TRBD1 CASSADRGWSNQPQHF TGTGCCAGTAGTGCCGACAGGGGTTGGAGCAATCAGCCCCAGCATTTT